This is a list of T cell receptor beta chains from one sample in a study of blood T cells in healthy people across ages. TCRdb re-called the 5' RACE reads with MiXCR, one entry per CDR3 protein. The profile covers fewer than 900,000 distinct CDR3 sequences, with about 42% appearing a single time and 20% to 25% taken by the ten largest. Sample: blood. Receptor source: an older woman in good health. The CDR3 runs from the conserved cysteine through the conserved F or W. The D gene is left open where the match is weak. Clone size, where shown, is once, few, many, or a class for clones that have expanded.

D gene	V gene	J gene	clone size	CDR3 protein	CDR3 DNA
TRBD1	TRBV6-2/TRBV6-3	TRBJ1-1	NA	CATETGEVTEAFF	TGTGCCACCGAAACAGGGGAGGTTACTGAAGCTTTCTTT
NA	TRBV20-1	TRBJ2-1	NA	CSARDLGGWNEQFF	TGCAGTGCTAGAGATTTAGGCGGGTGGAATGAGCAGTTCTTC
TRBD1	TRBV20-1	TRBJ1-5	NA	CSARDHRDSLNQPQHF	TGCAGTGCTAGAGATCATCGGGACAGCTTAAATCAGCCCCAGCATTTT
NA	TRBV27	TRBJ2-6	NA	CASRREGSGANVPTF	TGTGCCAGCAGAAGAGAGGGTTCTGGGGCCAACGTCCCGACTTTC
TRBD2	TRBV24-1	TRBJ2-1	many	CATSDRPTSGSRYEQFF	TGTGCCACCAGTGACCGCCCTACTAGCGGCAGTCGCTATGAGCAGTTCTTC
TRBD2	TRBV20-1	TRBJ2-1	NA	CSARELAGVGDGQFF	TGCAGTGCTAGAGAACTAGCGGGGGTAGGAGATGGGCAGTTCTTC
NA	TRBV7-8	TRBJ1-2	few	CASSLVGSVTNYGYTF	TGTGCCAGCAGCTTAGTAGGTTCAGTAACTAACTATGGCTACACCTTC
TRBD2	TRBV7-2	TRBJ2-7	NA	CASSFVGLAGGGEQYF	TGTGCCAGCAGCTTTGTCGGACTAGCGGGAGGAGGCGAGCAGTACTTC
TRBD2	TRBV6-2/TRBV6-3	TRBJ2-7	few	CASSYDRRTSGADEQYF	TGTGCCAGCAGTTACGACAGGCGGACTAGCGGGGCGGATGAGCAGTACTTC
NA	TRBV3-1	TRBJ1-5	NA	CASSQEVGVGPQHF	TGTGCCAGCAGCCAAGAAGTGGGGGTTGGGCCCCAGCATTTT
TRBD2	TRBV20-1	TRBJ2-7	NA	CSARPSGMSYEQYF	TGCAGTGCTAGGCCTAGCGGGATGTCCTACGAGCAGTACTTC
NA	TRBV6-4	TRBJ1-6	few	CATLTTDYNSPLHF	TGTGCCACCTTGACGACGGACTATAATTCACCCCTCCACTTT
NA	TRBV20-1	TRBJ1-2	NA	CSAIIQPGGYTF	TGCAGTGCGATAATCCAACCGGGCGGCTACACCTTC
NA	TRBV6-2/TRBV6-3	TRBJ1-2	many	CASSSADTGYTF	TGTGCCAGCAGTTCCGCGGACACCGGCTACACCTTC
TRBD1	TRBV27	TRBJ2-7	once	CASSYDRGVSYNEQYF	TGTGCCAGCAGTTACGACAGGGGGGTTTCCTACAATGAGCAGTACTTC
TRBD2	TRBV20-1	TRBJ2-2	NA	CSLLAGGSTGELFF	TGCAGTCTCCTAGCGGGAGGTAGTACCGGGGAGCTGTTTTTT
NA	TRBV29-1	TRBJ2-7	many	CSVEPQGSYEQYF	TGCAGCGTTGAACCGCAGGGATCCTACGAGCAGTACTTC
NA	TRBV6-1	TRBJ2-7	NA	CASSEAESGSYNEQYF	TGTGCCAGCAGTGAAGCGGAGTCCGGATCCTACAATGAGCAGTACTTC
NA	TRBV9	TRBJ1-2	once	CASSREGANYGYTF	TGTGCCAGCAGCCGTGAGGGAGCTAACTATGGCTACACCTTC
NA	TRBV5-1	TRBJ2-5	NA	CASSLVPSQETQYF	TGCGCCAGCAGCTTGGTGCCGTCCCAAGAGACCCAGTACTTC
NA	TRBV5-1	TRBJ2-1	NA	CASSLALARVGDEQFF	TGCGCCAGCAGCTTGGCCCTAGCCAGGGTAGGCGATGAGCAGTTCTTC
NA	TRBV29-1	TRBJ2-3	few	CSVGRAETDTQYF	TGCAGCGTTGGAAGGGCCGAAACAGATACGCAGTATTTT
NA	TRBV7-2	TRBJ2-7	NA	CASSPRGGKKYF	TGTGCCAGCAGCCCAAGGGGGGGTAAGAAGTACTTC
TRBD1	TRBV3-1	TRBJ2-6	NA	CASSQTATGRSGANVLTF	TGTGCCAGCAGCCAGACCGCGACAGGGCGTTCTGGGGCCAACGTCCTGACTTTC
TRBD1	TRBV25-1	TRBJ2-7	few	CASSEFGQGVNYEQYF	TGTGCCAGCAGTGAATTCGGGCAGGGGGTTAACTACGAGCAGTACTTC
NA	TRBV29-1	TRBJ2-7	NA	CSVEDPQTYEQYF	TGCAGCGTTGAAGACCCACAGACTTACGAGCAGTACTTC
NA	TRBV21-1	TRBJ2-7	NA	CASKAGGPYEQYF	TGTGCCAGCAAAGCGGGAGGGCCCTACGAGCAGTACTTC
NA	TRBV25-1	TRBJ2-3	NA	CASSKRDQTDTQYF	TGTGCCAGCAGTAAACGTGATCAGACAGATACGCAGTATTTT
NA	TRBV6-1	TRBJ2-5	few	CASNEGTLGRETQYF	TGTGCCAGCAATGAAGGTACTCTTGGGAGGGAGACCCAGTACTTC
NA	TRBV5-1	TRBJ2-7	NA	CASSLTPTVTYEQYF	TGCGCCAGCAGCTTGACTCCGACAGTTACCTACGAGCAGTACTTC
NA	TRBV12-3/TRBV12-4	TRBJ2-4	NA	CASRSWQGAKNIQYF	TGTGCCAGCAGGTCGTGGCAGGGGGCCAAAAACATTCAGTACTTC
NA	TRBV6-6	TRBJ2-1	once	CASRYNNEQFF	TGTGCCAGCAGATATAACAATGAGCAGTTCTTC
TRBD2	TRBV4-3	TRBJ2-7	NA	CASSQPTSGRAGYEQYF	TGCGCCAGCAGCCAACCGACTAGCGGGAGGGCAGGTTACGAGCAGTACTTC
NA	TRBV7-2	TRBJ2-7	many	CASSQDWGVGEQYF	TGTGCCAGCAGCCAAGACTGGGGGGTTGGAGAGCAGTACTTC
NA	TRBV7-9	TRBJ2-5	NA	CASSLEALRLVVYQETQYF	TGTGCCAGCAGCTTAGAGGCCCTCCGACTAGTTGTGTACCAAGAGACCCAGTACTTC
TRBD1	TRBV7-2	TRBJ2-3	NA	CASSLAGQVTDTQYF	TGTGCCAGCAGCTTAGCCGGACAGGTCACAGATACGCAGTATTTT
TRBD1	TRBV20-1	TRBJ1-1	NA	CSAQSGTGAGEAFF	TGCAGTGCACAATCCGGGACAGGGGCGGGTGAAGCTTTCTTT
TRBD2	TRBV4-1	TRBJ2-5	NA	CASSQDFSPLAGGFMTQYF	TGCGCCAGCAGCCAAGATTTTTCGCCCCTAGCGGGGGGATTTATGACCCAGTACTTC
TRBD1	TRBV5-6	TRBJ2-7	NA	CASSFGTGDEQYF	TGTGCCAGCAGCTTCGGGACAGGGGACGAGCAGTACTTC
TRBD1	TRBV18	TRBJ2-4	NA	CASSPPETGGWDIQYF	TGTGCCAGCTCACCACCGGAGACAGGGGGTTGGGACATTCAGTACTTC
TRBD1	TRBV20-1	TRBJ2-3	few	CSANPGQGADTQYF	TGCAGTGCCAACCCGGGACAGGGCGCAGATACGCAGTATTTT
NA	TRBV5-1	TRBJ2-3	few	CASRASLPDTQYF	TGCGCCAGCAGGGCTAGCCTCCCCGATACGCAGTATTTT
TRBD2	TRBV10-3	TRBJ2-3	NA	CAIRQRERADTQYF	TGTGCCATCAGGCAGCGGGAGCGCGCAGATACGCAGTATTTT
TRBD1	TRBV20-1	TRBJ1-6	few	CSARKRGRFLNSPLHF	TGCAGTGCTAGGAAAAGGGGGCGTTTTTTAAATTCACCCCTCCACTTT
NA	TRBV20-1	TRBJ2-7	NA	CSARQSQGAYEQYF	TGCAGTGCCCGACAGTCCCAAGGAGCCTACGAGCAGTACTTC
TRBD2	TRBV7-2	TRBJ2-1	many	CASSFGGDSYNEQFF	TGTGCCAGCAGCTTCGGGGGGGACTCCTACAATGAGCAGTTCTTC